These 15 T cell receptor beta chains were sequenced from one sample in a study of blood T cell repertoires in COVID-19. Clones were read by immunoSEQ multiplex PCR, and TCRdb kept only the in-frame ones, dropping some. The repertoire holds 150,000 or so clones, with about 89% as singletons. Sequencing was done on a sample of peripheral blood. The source is a man older than 75 with acute or convalescent COVID-19.

V and J are TRBV10-3 and TRBJ2-3, with 14 bases matching TRBD2. Germline V gene data show CDR1 as ENHRY and CDR2 as SYGVKD. The CDR3 sequence is 17 residues long. V shed 3 bases, J shed 3 bases, and the junction held 5 bases outside the gene matches. In DNA, the CDR3 is TGTGCCATCAGTGACAGGGGACTAGCGGGAGTTACAGATACGCAGTATTTT. This sequence encodes CAISDRGLAGVTDTQYF.

The V call is TRBV4-1, the J call TRBJ1-2; TRBD1 might be the D (6 bases). V was cut by 0 bases and J by 3 bases, with 11 bases left in between. The CDR3 has 15 amino acids. Germline V gene data show CDR1 as MGHRA and CDR2 as YSYEKL. The CDR3 reads CASSQEGTGYYGYTF. The DNA of the CDR3 is TGCGCCAGCAGCCAAGAGGGAACAGGGTACTATGGCTACACCTTC.

The V call is TRBV4-1, the J call TRBJ1-4, with TRBD1 as a possible D gene (6 bases). There are 15 residues in the CDR3. With 3 bases removed from V and 4 bases from J, the gap between germline ends came to 12 bases. Per the germline V gene, CDR1 is MGHRA and CDR2 is YSYEKL. CDR3 residues: CASSHEGGGNEKLFF. The CDR3 DNA sequence: TGCGCCAGCAGCCATGAAGGGGGTGGTAATGAAAAACTGTTTTTT.

V and J are TRBV3-1 (or the pseudogene TRBV3-2) and TRBJ1-4; D is uncertain. Germline values: CDR1 LGHDT, CDR2 YNNKEL (reference sequence). This CDR3 region has 14 residues. The V end was cut by 4 bases, the J end by 10 bases, with 16 bases between. The CDR3 region has the DNA TGTGCCAGCAGCCCAGGAAATTGGATGGGAAAACTGTTTTTT. It translates to CASSPGNWMGKLFF.

V gene TRBV30 combines with J gene TRBJ1-3, with unresolved D. Trimming pared 3 bases from V and 0 bases from J, leaving 9 bases between. Germline V lookup: CDR1 GTSNPN, CDR2 SVGIG (reference sequence). CDR3 size: 14 residues. The CDR3 bases are TGTGCCTGGAGAAGCGGGAGCTCTGGAAACACCATATATTTT. Its protein product is CAWRSGSSGNTIYF.

This chain links TRBV7-6 with TRBJ2-1; 12 bases map to TRBD2. With 5 bases clipped from V and 6 bases from J, the junction kept 5 bases outside the gene matches. Germline V gene sequence: CDR1 SGHVS, CDR2 FNYEAQ. The length of the CDR3 is 15 residues. Written as DNA, the CDR3 is TGTGCCAGCAGCCTCCTAGCGGGAGGGGGCAATGAGCAGTTCTTC. As protein: CASSLLAGGGNEQFF.

The genes are TRBV5-1 and TRBJ2-2, with 10 bases identical to TRBD2. With V trimmed by 3 bases and J by 1 base, 3 bases remained unmatched. The CDR3 is 16 residues long. CDR1 is SGHRS and CDR2 is YFSETQ in the germline V gene. The CDR3: CASSSTSGMNTGELFF. The DNA for the CDR3 is TGCGCCAGCAGCTCCACTAGCGGGATGAACACCGGGGAGCTGTTTTTT. Drawing the rest from reference TRBV5-1 and TRBJ2-2, the complete variable domain is KAGVTQTPRYLIKTRGQQVTLSCSPISGHRSVSWYQQTPGQGLQFLFEYFSETQRNKGNFPGRFSGRQFSNSRSEMNVSTLELGDSALYLCASSSTSGMNTGELFFGEGSRLTVL.

V usage is TRBV18 and J usage is TRBJ2-3; TRBD1 agrees at 9 bases. There are 15 residues in the CDR3. V dropped 2 bases and J dropped 4; count of bases not matched to a gene: 4. The germline V gene encodes CDR1 KGHSH and CDR2 LQKENI. CDR3 nucleotides: TGTGCCAGCTCACCAGGACAGGGGAGCGCAGATACGCAGTATTTT. This gives the protein CASSPGQGSADTQYF.

The V and J genes are TRBV7-9 and TRBJ2-1; 11 bases align to TRBD2. This CDR3 comprises 15 residues. After removal of 3 bases from V and 3 bases from J, the junction contained 1 base not matched to a gene. CDR1 and CDR2 from the germline V gene are SEHNR and FQNEAQ (reference sequence). The CDR3 nucleotides are TGTGCCAGCAGCTTTACTAGCGGGGGCTACAATGAGCAGTTCTTC. Protein product: CASSFTSGGYNEQFF.

V is TRBV18 and J is TRBJ2-1, with a possible D match to TRBD2 (5 bases). Germline V gene data show CDR1 as KGHSH and CDR2 as LQKENI. The length of the CDR3 is 15 residues. Deletions cut 3 bases from V and 4 bases from J, with 13 bases between. CDR3 sequence reads: CASSPRDKQYNEQFF. The CDR3, as DNA: TGTGCCAGCTCACCCCGGGATAAGCAATACAATGAGCAGTTCTTC. Combining the CDR3 with reference TRBV18 and TRBJ2-1 gives the whole variable domain NAGVMQNPRHLVRRRGQEARLRCSPMKGHSHVYWYRQLPEEGLKFMVYLQKENIIDESGMPKERFSAEFPKEGPSILRIQQVVRGDSAAYFCASSPRDKQYNEQFFGPGTRLTVL.

The rearrangement links TRBV2 to TRBJ2-1; TRBD2 might be the D (5 bases). Trimming took 4 bases from V and 2 from J, leaving 9 bases between them. The CDR3 consists of 14 residues. Germline V lookup: CDR1 SNHLY, CDR2 FYNNEI. CDR3 DNA sequence: TGTGCCAGCAGTGGCGAGCGGACCTACAATGAGCAGTTCTTC. It encodes CASSGERTYNEQFF.

The gene calls are TRBV6-6 and TRBJ2-2; 16 positions match TRBD2. Germline trimming cut 7 bases from V and 8 bases from J; bases unmatched to any gene: 4. This CDR3 has 15 residues. Germline CDR1 MNHNY, CDR2 SVGAGI (reference sequence). CDR3 loop: CASIGTSGGVGELFF. In DNA form, the CDR3 reads TGTGCCAGCATAGGGACTAGCGGGGGGGTAGGGGAGCTGTTTTTT.

The chain joins TRBV5-1 to TRBJ1-5, with D possibly matching TRBD1 (5 bases). CDR3 length: 14 residues. V shed 4 bases and J shed 2 bases, with 10 bases lying between them. Germline V gene sequence: CDR1 SGHRS, CDR2 YFSETQ. CDR3 sequence reads: CASSIDSRNQPQHF. The CDR3 DNA reads as TGCGCCAGCAGCATAGACAGTCGCAATCAGCCCCAGCATTTT.

The chain employs TRBV28 and TRBJ1-6; D not certain. The V and J ends lost 0 bases and 0 bases respectively, with 6 bases between them. CDR1 is MDHEN and CDR2 is SYDVKM in the germline V gene. The CDR3 runs to 16 residues. CDR3 bases: TGTGCCAGCAGTTTATGGGAGAGCTCCTATAATTCACCCCTCCACTTT. As protein: CASSLWESSYNSPLHF.

The chain is built from TRBV7-2 and TRBJ2-1; D not resolved. Trimming removed 0 bases from V and 7 bases from J, with 7 bases in between. CDR3 length: 13 residues. The germline gives CDR1 SGHTA, CDR2 FQGNSA. The CDR3 loop reads CASSLAASNEQFF. The CDR3 DNA is TGTGCCAGCAGCTTAGCAGCGAGTAATGAGCAGTTCTTC. The entire variable domain, with the rest obtained from reference TRBV7-2 and TRBJ2-1, is as follows: GAGVSQSPSNKVTEKGKDVELRCDPISGHTALYWYRQSLGQGLEFLIYFQGNSAPDKSGLPSDRFSAERTGGSVSTLTIQRTQQEDSAVYLCASSLAASNEQFFGPGTRLTVL.